The rows below give T cell receptor beta chains drawn from one sample of a study of blood T cell repertoires in COVID-19. The assay was immunoSEQ multiplex PCR, and TCRdb's table has in-frame clones only and misses some. This sample has roughly 100,000 clones, with roughly 87% found just once. Sequenced: peripheral blood. These receptors all stem from an elderly woman in a cohort sampled during active COVID-19. The CDR3 runs from the conserved cysteine through the conserved F or W. D genes are given only for firm matches. Clone size is stated in some rows and not others, as once, few, many or a class when expanded.

clone_size,d_call,v_call,j_call,cdr3_aa,cdr3_nt
.,.,TRBV24-1,TRBJ2-1,CATSEEGQNREQFF,TGTGCCACCAGTGAGGAGGGCCAAAATAGAGAGCAGTTCTTC
.,.,TRBV3-1/TRBV3-2,TRBJ2-2,CASSQSTTAWNTGELFF,TGTGCCAGCAGCCAATCTACGACAGCTTGGAACACCGGGGAGCTGTTTTTT
.,.,TRBV27,TRBJ1-2,CASSFGGALNGYTF,TGTGCCAGCAGTTTCGGGGGGGCGCTCAATGGCTACACCTTC
.,.,TRBV7-3,TRBJ1-2,CASSLSLGTSGYGYTF,TGTGCCAGCAGCTTATCGTTAGGGACATCGGGCTATGGCTACACCTTC
.,.,TRBV19,TRBJ2-7,CASSIGASFYEQYF,TGTGCCAGTAGTATAGGGGCTTCCTTCTACGAGCAGTACTTC
.,TRBD1,TRBV2,TRBJ2-7,CASSGDSSEQYF,TGTGCCAGCAGTGGGGACAGCAGCGAGCAGTACTTC
once,TRBD2,TRBV7-8,TRBJ2-5,CASSLGTSAQETQYF,TGTGCCAGCAGCTTAGGTACTAGCGCTCAAGAGACCCAGTACTTC
.,TRBD1,TRBV7-9,TRBJ1-1,CASSGQGNTEAFF,TGTGCCAGCAGCGGACAGGGGAACACTGAAGCTTTCTTT
.,.,TRBV12-3/TRBV12-4,TRBJ2-5,CASSLRDQETQYF,TGTGCCAGCAGTTTACGGGACCAAGAGACCCAGTACTTC
few,.,TRBV3-1/TRBV3-2,TRBJ2-7,CASSQERGEPYEQYF,TGTGCCAGCAGCCAAGAAAGGGGCGAACCCTACGAGCAGTACTTC
.,.,TRBV4-2,TRBJ2-1,CASSQRRADEQFF,TGTGCCAGCAGCCAGCGGCGAGCGGATGAGCAGTTCTTC
.,TRBD2,TRBV5-1,TRBJ2-5,CASSLGASGILETQYF,TGCGCCAGCAGCTTGGGGGCTAGCGGGATTCTAGAGACCCAGTACTTC
.,.,TRBV6-4,TRBJ1-3,CASSDTPQDTIYF,TGTGCCAGCAGTGATACGCCACAGGACACCATATATTTT
.,.,TRBV27,TRBJ1-3,CASSLLGGVSGNTIYF,TGTGCCAGCAGTTTATTGGGGGGGGTCTCTGGAAACACCATATATTTT
.,.,TRBV11-2,TRBJ2-3,CASSSRTSTDTQYF,TGTGCCAGCAGCTCTAGGACTAGCACAGATACGCAGTATTTT
.,TRBD2,TRBV27,TRBJ2-1,CASSSLRLAGTYNEQFF,TGTGCCAGCAGTTCCCTAAGACTAGCGGGGACCTACAATGAGCAGTTCTTC
.,.,TRBV7-9,TRBJ2-1,CASLHGEEPQFF,TGTGCCAGTCTGCACGGGGAGGAACCGCAGTTCTTC
few,.,TRBV3-1/TRBV3-2,TRBJ2-7,CASSQFTGSYEQYF,TGTGCCAGCAGCCAATTCACAGGTTCCTACGAGCAGTACTTC
.,.,TRBV7-2,TRBJ2-7,CASTISAAEYEQYF,TGTGCCAGCACGATTAGCGCGGCGGAGTACGAGCAGTACTTC
.,TRBD1,TRBV5-4,TRBJ2-2,CASSTTGHTGELFF,TGTGCCAGCAGCACGACAGGGCACACCGGGGAGCTGTTTTTT
.,TRBD2,TRBV12-5,TRBJ2-1,CASGLTGTSGGLYNEQFF,TGTGCTAGTGGTTTAACCGGGACTAGCGGGGGCCTTTACAATGAGCAGTTCTTC
.,.,TRBV6-5,TRBJ2-7,CASSYGGLGYEQYF,TGTGCCAGCAGTTACGGGGGGTTGGGCTACGAGCAGTACTTC
.,TRBD1,TRBV19,TRBJ2-7,CASSIEGTGNPDEQYF,TGTGCCAGTAGTATAGAAGGGACAGGTAATCCAGACGAGCAGTACTTC
.,.,TRBV13,TRBJ2-3,CASSLRPGDSTYTDTQYF,TGTGCCAGCAGCTTACGCCCCGGTGATTCCACGTACACAGATACGCAGTATTTT
.,TRBD2,TRBV5-4,TRBJ2-5,CASSRVAGGGASQYF,TGTGCCAGCAGCCGAGTAGCGGGTGGTGGCGCGTCCCAGTACTTC
.,TRBD2,TRBV7-2,TRBJ2-3,CASSQGLTSDTQYF,TGTGCCAGCAGCCAGGGACTAACTTCAGATACGCAGTATTTT
.,TRBD1,TRBV5-8,TRBJ1-2,CASSLRGQGVDYGYTF,TGTGCCAGCAGCTTGAGGGGACAGGGGGTTGACTATGGCTACACCTTC
.,TRBD2,TRBV18,TRBJ2-3,CASSTGLADTQYF,TGTGCCAGCTCCACCGGACTAGCAGATACGCAGTATTTT
.,.,TRBV2,TRBJ2-7,CASSDSGVVEQYF,TGTGCCAGCAGTGATTCCGGGGTTGTCGAGCAGTACTTC
.,TRBD1,TRBV4-1,TRBJ2-3,CASSQWDRTTDTQYF,TGCGCCAGCAGCCAATGGGACAGGACCACAGATACGCAGTATTTT
.,.,TRBV5-4,TRBJ2-7,CASSFAGSSYEQYF,TGTGCCAGCAGCTTTGCGGGGAGCTCCTACGAGCAGTACTTC
.,.,TRBV14,TRBJ2-7,CASASRDSSSYEQYF,TGTGCCAGCGCGAGCCGGGACTCGAGCTCCTACGAGCAGTACTTC
.,.,TRBV7-9,TRBJ2-2,CASSPRTVFTGELFF,TGTGCCAGCAGCCCCCGGACAGTCTTCACCGGGGAGCTGTTTTTT
.,.,TRBV2,TRBJ1-1,CASGGTEAFF,TGTGCCAGCGGAGGGACTGAAGCTTTCTTT
.,.,TRBV2,TRBJ1-4,CASGLDSFF,TGTGCCAGCGGCCTTGACAGTTTTTTT
.,.,TRBV5-6,TRBJ1-5,CASSSRTGNQPQHF,TGTGCCAGCAGCTCCCGAACAGGTAATCAGCCCCAGCATTTT
.,.,TRBV6-1,TRBJ2-4,CASSEAELRDIQYF,TGTGCCAGCAGTGAAGCGGAGCTCCGGGACATTCAGTACTTC
.,.,TRBV2,TRBJ1-2,CASRAGPRGYTF,TGTGCCAGCAGAGCGGGACCGAGGGGCTACACCTTC
.,TRBD2,TRBV19,TRBJ2-2,CASSGTSGNTGELFF,TGTGCCAGTAGTGGAACTAGCGGCAACACCGGGGAGCTGTTTTTT
.,.,TRBV5-1,TRBJ1-1,CASSLDRSMNTEAFF,TGCGCCAGCAGCTTGGACAGGTCCATGAACACTGAAGCTTTCTTT
.,TRBD1,TRBV7-9,TRBJ1-1,CASSFGTGQNTEAFF,TGTGCCAGCAGCTTCGGGACAGGGCAGAACACTGAAGCTTTCTTT
.,.,TRBV9,TRBJ2-3,CASSVLQGSTDTQYF,TGTGCCAGCAGCGTCCTACAGGGTAGTACAGATACGCAGTATTTT
.,TRBD1,TRBV5-1,TRBJ2-5,CASRQGDRETQYF,TGCGCCAGTCGACAGGGGGACAGGGAGACCCAGTACTTC
.,.,TRBV11-2,TRBJ2-1,CASSPAGGTIYNEQFF,TGTGCCAGCAGCCCTGCTGGCGGGACCATCTACAATGAGCAGTTCTTC
few,TRBD2,TRBV3-1/TRBV3-2,TRBJ2-1,CASSPGTSGKNEQFF,TGTGCCAGCAGTCCCGGGACTAGCGGGAAGAATGAGCAGTTCTTC
.,.,TRBV3-1/TRBV3-2,TRBJ1-2,CASSQALTDGYTF,TGTGCCAGCAGCCAAGCATTAACAGATGGCTACACCTTC
.,TRBD2,TRBV6-5,TRBJ2-1,CASSYWVAGAHNEQFF,TGTGCCAGCAGTTACTGGGTAGCGGGGGCCCACAATGAGCAGTTCTTC
.,TRBD2,TRBV29-1,TRBJ2-1,CSGLAGNEQFF,TGCAGCGGCCTAGCGGGGAATGAGCAGTTCTTC
once,.,TRBV6-6,TRBJ2-6,CASSPRQVGGSGANVLTF,TGTGCCAGCAGTCCGAGACAAGTCGGAGGCTCTGGGGCCAACGTCCTGACTTTC
.,.,TRBV18,TRBJ1-4,CASSPRSAREKLFF,TGTGCCAGCTCACCAAGGAGCGCCCGTGAAAAACTGTTTTTT
.,TRBD1,TRBV5-1,TRBJ2-1,CASSNRDRADNEQFF,TGCGCCAGCAGCAACCGGGACAGGGCCGACAATGAGCAGTTCTTC
.,.,TRBV5-1,TRBJ2-5,CASSSPGSQETQYF,TGCGCCAGCAGCTCCCCTGGTAGCCAGGAGACCCAGTACTTC
few,.,TRBV28,TRBJ1-5,CASSFVTANQPQHF,TGTGCCAGCAGTTTTGTCACAGCAAATCAGCCCCAGCATTTT
.,.,TRBV6-1,TRBJ1-1,CASSDPSGGRGTEAFF,TGTGCCAGCAGTGATCCCAGCGGGGGGCGAGGAACTGAAGCTTTCTTT
.,.,TRBV3-1/TRBV3-2,TRBJ2-7,CASSRRGAQYF,TGTGCCAGCAGCCGCCGGGGGGCGCAGTACTTC